The T cell receptor beta chain under discussion was sequenced for a study of cytomegalovirus exposure and HLA in healthy donors. General study findings and limits: Cytomegalovirus status, reportedly, was diagnosed with high specificity and sensitivity by the classifier. A later look showed TCR association rates differing by HLA locus, highest for DRB1 and lowest for HLA-C. The study recorded 150 to 200 TCR beta chains that were cytomegalovirus-associated. TCR beta sequences reportedly predicted most subjects' HLA-A and HLA-B alleles accurately.

PCR employed 60 Vbeta and 13 Jbeta primers. Generated by immunoSEQ multiplex PCR, the TCRdb table keeps only in-frame clones and is missing some. With about 120,000 clones in the sample, the ten largest clones hold less than 4.5%. Trimming removed 6 bases from V and 6 bases from J; junction bases left unmatched: 14. The CDR3 is 15 residues long. Germline V gives CDR1 MNHEY, CDR2 SVGAGI. Notes on this clone: Its matching antigen is unknown. Other DNA sequences within the sample encode an identical CDR3.

V usage is TRBV6-5 and J usage is TRBJ2-7; TRBD1 aligns across 7 bases. The sequence derives from a man younger than 35 in good health and CMV-seronegative. Sequencing was done on a sample of PBMCs. The CDR3 is CASRSRGQNRPEQYF. CDR3 in DNA: TGTGCCAGCAGATCGAGGGGACAGAACCGACCCGAGCAGTACTTC.